The next 22 T cell receptor beta chains were all read from a single sample in a study of blood T cell repertoires in COVID-19. Generated by immunoSEQ multiplex PCR, the TCRdb table keeps only in-frame clones and is missing some. Found here are 65,000 to 80,000 clones, around nine tenths of them singletons; the top ten hold approximately 4.3%. Sequencing was done on a sample of peripheral blood. The receptor source for this set is a man aged 50 to 59 with active COVID-19.

This clone was seen only once. The V call is TRBV7-3, the J call TRBJ2-1; D is possibly TRBD2 (5 bases). The CDR3 is 15 residues long. CDR1 and CDR2 from the germline V gene are SGHTA and FQGTGA. The V end lost 5 bases, the J end lost 1 base, and 12 bases lay between the germline ends. This chain's CDR3 is CASSGLAGSYNEQFF. Here the CDR3 DNA reads TGTGCCAGCAGCGGGCTGGCGGGTTCCTACAATGAGCAGTTCTTC.

The chain links TRBV5-1 to TRBJ1-2, with 8 positions matching TRBD1. From germline, CDR1 is SGHRS and CDR2 YFSETQ. The length of the CDR3 is 15 residues. The trim removed 0 bases at V and 8 bases at J, leaving 9 bases unmatched. CDR3 residues: CASSLGRQGRGGYTF. The DNA for the CDR3 is TGCGCCAGCAGCTTGGGCCGACAGGGGCGAGGAGGCTACACCTTC.

The chain carries TRBV25-1 and TRBJ2-1, with D possibly being TRBD1 (6 bases). This CDR3 comprises 12 residues. V dropped 2 bases and J dropped 9 bases, with 8 bases sitting between them. Germline values: CDR1 MGHDK, CDR2 SYGVNS. CDR3: CASSEGGFEQFF. Written as DNA, the CDR3 is TGTGCCAGCAGTGAAGGGGGCTTTGAGCAGTTCTTC. The whole variable domain, remainder taken from reference TRBV25-1 and TRBJ2-1, is EADIYQTPRYLVIGTGKKITLECSQTMGHDKMYWYQQDPGMELHLIHYSYGVNSTEKGDLSSESTVSRIRTEHFPLTLESARPSHTSQYLCASSEGGFEQFFGPGTRLTVL.

CDR3 nucleotides: TGTGCCAGTAGTGACGGGGGTGGTAATTCACCCCTCCACTTT. It translates to CASSDGGGNSPLHF. This sequence joins TRBV19 and TRBJ1-6; a possible D gene is TRBD1 (5 bases). Germline CDR1 and CDR2: LNHDA and SQIVND (reference sequence). The CDR3 contains 14 residues. The ends were cut back, 5 bases at V and 6 bases at J, with 11 bases in the middle.

The CDR3 region is CASSPGWSATYEQYF. The CDR3 coding sequence is TGTGCCAGCAGCCCAGGGTGGTCGGCCACCTACGAGCAGTACTTC. V gene TRBV3-1 (or the pseudogene TRBV3-2) combines with J gene TRBJ2-7; possible D gene TRBD1, 5 bases. This CDR3 comprises 15 residues. Germline V gene data show CDR1 as LGHDT and CDR2 as YNNKEL (reference sequence). Trimming removed 4 bases at V and 2 bases at J, with 15 bases between.

The chain is built from TRBV5-6 and TRBJ2-1; TRBD2 matches 9 bases. CDR1 and CDR2 from the germline V gene are SGHDT and YYEEEE. J lost 6 bases, V lost 0 bases, and 4 bases had no gene match. The CDR3 is 15 residues long. The chain's CDR3 is CASSLGLAGRNEQFF. As DNA, the CDR3 is TGTGCCAGCAGCTTGGGGCTAGCGGGACGCAATGAGCAGTTCTTC.

The chain couples TRBV3-1 (or the pseudogene TRBV3-2) to TRBJ2-1, with 12 bases fitting TRBD2. After removal of 1 base from V and 9 bases from J, the junction contained 7 bases not matched to a gene. CDR3 length: 16 residues. Germline CDR1 LGHDT, CDR2 YNNKEL (reference sequence). CDR3 nucleotides: TGTGCCAGCAGCCAAGGGACTAGCGGGGCGATTGCTGAGCAGTTCTTC. Its protein product is CASSQGTSGAIAEQFF.

The chain links TRBV27 to TRBJ2-3; 7 nucleotides agree with TRBD1. Germline trimming cut 5 bases from V and 0 bases from J; bases unmatched to any gene: 5. Looked up from germline, CDR1 is MNHEY and CDR2 is SMNVEV (reference sequence). The CDR3 has 15 residues. The CDR3 sequence is CASSPRGLSTDTQYF. CDR3 nucleotide sequence: TGTGCCAGCAGTCCCAGGGGGTTGAGCACAGATACGCAGTATTTT.

J is TRBJ2-1 and V is TRBV5-1; 14 bases are shared with TRBD2. CDR1 is SGHRS and CDR2 is YFSETQ in the germline V gene. V trimming: 2 bases; J trimming: 7 bases; junction bases outside the gene matches: 8. This CDR3 has 17 residues. CDR3 coding DNA: TGCGCCAGCAGCTTAGGGGGGACTAGCGGGAGAGGAAATGAGCAGTTCTTC. As protein: CASSLGGTSGRGNEQFF.

This chain links TRBV19 with TRBJ2-7; D uncertain. Per the germline V gene, CDR1 is LNHDA and CDR2 is SQIVND (reference sequence). The CDR3 covers 15 residues. V was pared by 7 bases and J by 3 bases, with 19 bases between. The CDR3 region is CASTPTSEARYEQYF. The DNA for the CDR3 is TGTGCCAGTACCCCCACGAGCGAGGCGCGCTACGAGCAGTACTTC.

The V and J genes are TRBV12-3 or TRBV12-4 and TRBJ1-1; weak D call: TRBD1 (5 bases). The germline V and J ends were trimmed by 4 bases and 5 bases, with 11 bases remaining between them. The CDR3 totals 13 residues. CDR3 bases: TGTGCCAGCAGTTCCGGGGGACGGACTGAAGCTTTCTTT. Translating it yields CASSSGGRTEAFF.

The chain uses TRBV18 and TRBJ2-5, with 7 bases aligning to TRBD1. Germline CDR1 KGHSH, CDR2 LQKENI. J gave up 5 bases and V 2 bases, and 2 bases lay outside the gene matches. The CDR3 is 13 residues long. The CDR3 loop reads CASSPKTGETQYF. As DNA, the CDR3 is TGTGCCAGCTCACCAAAGACAGGGGAGACCCAGTACTTC.

Remarks on this clone: At one end the junction does not follow the germline gene, possibly because of a read error. This chain connects TRBV5-1 to TRBJ2-2; 8 bases fit TRBD1. This CDR3 region has 15 residues. Germline CDR1 SGHRS, CDR2 YFSETQ. This CDR3 is CASRLQGVNTGELFF. CDR3 in DNA: TGCGCCAGCCGCTTACAGGGGGTGAACACCGGGGAGCTGTTTTTT.

The chain links TRBV19 to TRBJ1-1; no firm D call. V lost 4 bases and J 2 bases, leaving 11 bases between the germline ends. CDR3 length: 14 residues. Germline V gives CDR1 LNHDA, CDR2 SQIVND (reference sequence). CDR3 DNA sequence: TGTGCCAGTAGTACCTTGGGAGGTAACACTGAAGCTTTCTTT. Translating gives CASSTLGGNTEAFF.

This CDR3 is CASSRDRVGGELFF. The CDR3 coding sequence is TGTGCCAGCAGCCGGGACAGGGTCGGCGGGGAGCTGTTTTTT. The chain carries TRBV6-4 and TRBJ2-2, with 9 bases lining up with TRBD1. Looked up from germline, CDR1 is MRHNA and CDR2 is SNTAGT. J gave up 7 bases and V 6 bases, and 6 bases lay outside the gene matches. The CDR3 consists of 14 residues.

The rearrangement links TRBV5-1 to TRBJ1-1; a weak D match, TRBD1 (6 bases). CDR3 size: 13 residues. Trimming took off 4 bases at V and 4 bases at J, with 11 bases between the two ends. Germline V CDR1 and CDR2: SGHRS, YFSETQ. The CDR3 loop is CASSIQGTTEAFF. The CDR3 DNA is TGCGCCAGCAGCATACAGGGTACCACTGAAGCTTTCTTT.

The gene calls are TRBV1 and TRBJ2-7; the DNA was not used to check the table's D call, TRBD2. TRBV1 is deemed a pseudogene. The CDR3 covers 17 residues. The CDR3 loop is CTSSQDGLAGHSYEQYF. DNA for the CDR3: TGCACCAGCAGCCAAGATGGGCTAGCGGGGCATTCCTACGAGCAGTACTTC.

This clone showed up just a few times. This chain joins TRBV2 and TRBJ1-6; no clear D gene. Deletions cut 2 bases from V and 9 bases from J, with 14 bases between. Germline CDR1 SNHLY, CDR2 FYNNEI. The CDR3 loop spans 15 amino acids. The CDR3 DNA reads as TGTGCCAGCAGTGAATATGGGGTTGGGAGTTCACCCCTCCACTTT. Amino acid sequence: CASSEYGVGSSPLHF.

This chain uses TRBV5-1 with TRBJ2-5, with D possibly TRBD2 on 6 matching bases. The CDR3 is 14 residues long. The V end was cut by 2 bases, the J end by 1 base, with 9 bases between. Germline-derived CDR1 and CDR2 are SGHRS and YFSETQ. The CDR3 bases are TGCGCCAGCAGCTTTGGGGGAGGCCAAGAGACCCAGTACTTC. As protein: CASSFGGGQETQYF.

In nucleotides, the CDR3 is TGTGCCAGCAGCGTAGGGACTAGCAATTACGAGCAGTACTTC. Translation gives CASSVGTSNYEQYF. The chain is built from TRBV9 and TRBJ2-7; 8 nucleotides align to TRBD2. In germline, CDR1 is SGDLS, CDR2 YYNGEE. The CDR3 has 14 residues. Trimming at V came to 0 bases and at J to 4 bases, leaving 3 bases not matched to a gene.

This chain connects TRBV6-5 to TRBJ1-2; D may be TRBD1 (5 bases). CDR3 length: 14 amino acids. Trimming stripped 2 bases from V and 4 bases from J, with 11 bases between. Per germline, CDR1 MNHEY and CDR2 SVGAGI. The CDR3 DNA reads as TGTGCCAGCAGTTACGGGGCAGGTGCCTATGGCTACACCTTC. Its translation is CASSYGAGAYGYTF.

V is TRBV7-2 and J is TRBJ2-7; a weak D match, TRBD1 (6 bases). V lost 0 bases, J lost 0 bases, and 12 bases lay in between. Germline loops: CDR1 SGHTA, CDR2 FQGNSA. The CDR3 runs to 16 residues. The CDR3 nucleotides read TGTGCCAGCAGCTTAGCGCCCCCGGGACACTCCTACGAGCAGTACTTC. Encoded protein: CASSLAPPGHSYEQYF.